This T cell receptor (beta chain) was sequenced for a study of cytomegalovirus exposure and HLA in healthy donors. For the study at large: Among roughly 180 million T cells, an earlier analysis found 120 million or so unique TCR beta sequences. Study-wide results and limits: Later genetic work tied a missense DCLRE1C variant to beta-chain V and J trimming. Most of the TCR beta V segments (in an earlier analysis) were productive either about 87% or about 30% of the time. Reportedly, fewer N-insertions than the approximately 690-donor mean appeared in an Asian-associated ancestry cluster in a later analysis.

Points on this clone: What it binds is not known.

The PCR employed 60 Vbeta primers together with 13 Jbeta primers. Generated by immunoSEQ multiplex PCR, the TCRdb table keeps only in-frame clones and is missing some. The sample consists of tens of thousands of clones, 81% of them appearing once. Germline loops: CDR1 MNHNS, CDR2 SASEGT. The CDR3 sequence is 13 residues long. V shed 1 base and J shed 7 bases, with 7 bases lying between them. Sequencing was done on a sample of PBMCs. The source is a man aged 50-59 years in good health and CMV-seronegative. V gene TRBV6-1 combines with J gene TRBJ1-4; D is unclear. Here the CDR3 DNA reads TGTGCCAGCAGTGAAGGGAGGGCTGAAAAACTGTTTTTT. Its protein is CASSEGRAEKLFF.